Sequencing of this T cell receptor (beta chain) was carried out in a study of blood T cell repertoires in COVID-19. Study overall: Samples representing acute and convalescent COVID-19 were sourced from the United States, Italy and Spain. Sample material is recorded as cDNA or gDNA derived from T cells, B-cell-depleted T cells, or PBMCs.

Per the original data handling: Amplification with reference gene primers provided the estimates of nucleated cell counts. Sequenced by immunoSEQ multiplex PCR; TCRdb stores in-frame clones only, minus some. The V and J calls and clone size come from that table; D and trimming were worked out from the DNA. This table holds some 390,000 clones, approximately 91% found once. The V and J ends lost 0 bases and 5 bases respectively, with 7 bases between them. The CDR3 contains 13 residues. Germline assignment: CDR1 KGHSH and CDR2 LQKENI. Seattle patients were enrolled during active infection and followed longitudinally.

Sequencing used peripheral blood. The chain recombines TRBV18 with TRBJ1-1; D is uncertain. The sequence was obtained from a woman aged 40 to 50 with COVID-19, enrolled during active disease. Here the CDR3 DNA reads TGTGCCAGCTCACCACCGGCCGAAACTGAAGCTTTCTTT. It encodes CASSPPAETEAFF.